The TCR beta chain under discussion was sequenced for a study of CD8 T cells in ankylosing spondylitis. Study-level points and caveats: Disease-linked clones reportedly concentrated significantly in matched ankylosing spondylitis synovial fluid. Ankylosing spondylitis blood appeared to carry a characteristic TCR beta motif of roughly eight highly homologous variants.

Quantitative 5'-RACE with molecular barcodes was used to make the TCR beta libraries. TCRdb fed the 5' RACE reads into MiXCR, producing one record per CDR3 protein. The sample consists of about 130,000 distinct CDR3 sequences, 5.5% to 7.5% of them appearing once. This clonotype has ten or more counts. What it binds is not known. CDR1 and CDR2 (germline): LNHDA, SQIVND (reference sequence). The V segment lost 6 bases and the J segment 4 bases; nucleotides outside the gene matches: 7. The CDR3 loop spans 14 amino acids. Sequenced sample: blood, either unsorted or a sorted T cell fraction (not recorded which). This clonotype was obtained from a female donor with ankylosing spondylitis or in good health (not recorded which). This chain connects TRBV19 to TRBJ1-1; TRBD1 matches at 8 bases. CDR3: CASSPRGQGTEAFF. CDR3 bases: TGTGCCAGTAGCCCCAGGGGGCAGGGCACTGAAGCTTTCTTT.